The 22 T cell receptor beta chains presented below share a single source sample, sequenced in a study of CD8 T cells in Susac syndrome. It was with random hexamers that about 0.45 to 1 ug RNA was reverse transcribed. TCRdb analysed the immunoSEQ multiplex PCR reads with MiXCR anew, one entry per CDR3 protein. The data show under 250,000 distinct CDR3 sequences, roughly 93% seen once. Sample: CD4+ T cells from PBMCs. The receptors here all came from a human donor with multiple sclerosis.

This chain joins TRBV12-3 or TRBV12-4 and TRBJ1-1; D not certain. This CDR3 is built from 15 residues. V lost 3 bases and J lost 10, with 21 bases in between. The CDR3 bases are TGTGCCAGCAGTTTTAAGGCCTGGTATCTGTCCGGAGCTTTCTTT. As protein: CASSFKAWYLSGAFF.

The chain uses TRBV3-1 and TRBJ2-5; D is undetermined. With 4 bases removed from V and 1 base from J, the gap between germline ends came to 13 bases. CDR1 is LGHDT, CDR2 YNNKEL, per germline (reference sequence). The CDR3 loop spans 15 amino acids. CDR3 in DNA: TGTGCCAGCAGCCCACGGTTGGGGATCCAAGAGACCCAGTACTTC. Amino acids: CASSPRLGIQETQYF.

This sequence joins TRBV11-2 and TRBJ2-3; D gene ambiguous. The germline gives CDR1 SGHAT, CDR2 FQNNGV. CDR3 size: 14 residues. Trimming took off 1 base at V and 6 bases at J, with 11 bases between the two ends. CDR3 protein: CASSLVGARDTQYF. CDR3 bases: TGTGCCAGCAGCTTAGTGGGTGCGCGGGATACGCAGTATTTT.

V is TRBV29-1 and J is TRBJ2-3; D unclear. The germline gives CDR1 SQVTM, CDR2 ANQGSEA. The CDR3 has 11 residues. V lost 5 bases, J lost 0 bases, and 3 bases lay in between. CDR3 DNA sequence: TGCAGCGTTCGTAGCACAGATACGCAGTATTTT. This translates into CSVRSTDTQYF.

V is TRBV2 and J is TRBJ2-6, with TRBD1 matching 7 bases. The germline gives CDR1 SNHLY, CDR2 FYNNEI. The CDR3 has 14 amino acids. The V gene end was trimmed by 5 bases and the J gene end by 6 bases; junction bases not matched to a gene: 4. The CDR3 spells CASSPGTAANVLTF. CDR3 in DNA: TGTGCCAGCAGTCCCGGGACAGCGGCCAACGTCCTGACTTTC.

This sequence joins TRBV27 and TRBJ2-3, with 13 bases matching TRBD2. CDR3 length: 15 residues. Germline V gives CDR1 MNHEY, CDR2 SMNVEV (reference sequence). The CDR3 DNA reads TGTGCGGCCGGAAGACTAGCGGGGGGAACAGATACGCAGTATTTT. Its protein product is CAAGRLAGGTDTQYF.

The CDR3 protein is CAWSHATGEQYF. In nucleotides, the CDR3 is TGTGCCTGGAGTCATGCGACGGGGGAGCAGTACTTC. This chain connects TRBV30 to TRBJ2-7, with D possibly being TRBD2 (5 bases). Germline CDR1 is GTSNPN and CDR2 is SVGIG (reference sequence). The CDR3 runs to 12 residues. V was clipped by 2 bases and J by 7 bases, with 12 bases between them.

V and J are TRBV24-1 and TRBJ2-1; no definite D call. The CDR3 sequence is 15 residues long. V was shortened by 0 bases and J by 5 bases, with 10 bases between the two germline ends. Germline V CDR1 and CDR2: KGHDR, SFDVKD. The CDR3, as DNA: TGTGCCACCAGTGATTTGCAAAGGCCTAACAATGAGCAGTTCTTC. This encodes CATSDLQRPNNEQFF.

This chain links TRBV30 with TRBJ1-2, with D perhaps matching TRBD1 (6 bases). This CDR3 has 15 residues. From germline, CDR1 is GTSNPN and CDR2 SVGIG (reference sequence). V was trimmed by 2 bases and J by 4 bases, leaving 17 bases between them. The CDR3 nucleotides read TGTGCCTGGAGTACGACAGGTGTTCGGGGCTATGGCTACACCTTC. Protein sequence: CAWSTTGVRGYGYTF.

V gene TRBV3-1 combines with J gene TRBJ2-3; the D gene is possibly TRBD2 (5 bases). In germline, CDR1 is LGHDT, CDR2 YNNKEL (reference sequence). CDR3 length: 15 residues. The germline V and J ends were trimmed by 4 bases and 1 base, with 12 bases remaining between them. CDR3 in amino acids: CASSPSIRGTDTQYF. DNA for the CDR3: TGTGCCAGCAGCCCTAGCATAAGGGGCACAGATACGCAGTATTTT.

The chain recombines TRBV15 with TRBJ2-5, with 9 bases fitting TRBD2. Trimming at V came to 5 bases and at J to 2 bases, leaving 6 bases not matched to a gene. The CDR3 has 15 amino acids. Germline lookup yields CDR1 LNHNV and CDR2 YYDKDF (reference sequence). In DNA form, the CDR3 reads TGTGCCACCAGCGTCACCCTAGCGGGACAAGAGACCCAGTACTTC. Encoded protein: CATSVTLAGQETQYF. Looking up the rest from reference TRBV15 and TRBJ2-5 gives the full variable domain: DAMVIQNPRYQVTQFGKPVTLSCSQTLNHNVMYWYQQKSSQAPKLLFHYYDKDFNNEADTPDNFQSRRPNTSFCFLDIRSPGLGDTAMYLCATSVTLAGQETQYFGPGTRLLVL.

V gene TRBV20-1 combines with J gene TRBJ2-6; 9 nucleotides match TRBD1. The CDR3 sequence is 17 residues long. Germline loops: CDR1 DFQATT, CDR2 SNEGSKA (reference sequence). V trimming: 3 bases; J trimming: 1 base; junction bases outside the gene matches: 7. CDR3: CSASHRGHRSGANVLTF. The CDR3 DNA reads TGCAGTGCTAGCCACAGGGGGCACAGGTCTGGGGCCAACGTCCTGACTTTC.

The gene calls are TRBV10-1 and TRBJ2-1, with 9 bases lining up with TRBD2. The CDR3 is 14 residues long. V dropped 9 bases and J dropped 6; count of bases not matched to a gene: 9. Germline-derived CDR1 and CDR2 are WNHNN and SYGVQD (reference sequence). CDR3 amino acids: CARGLAGEGNEQFF. DNA of the CDR3: TGCGCCAGGGGATTAGCGGGAGAAGGCAATGAGCAGTTCTTC.

V is TRBV5-1 and J is TRBJ2-5, with D perhaps TRBD2 (5 bases). Trimming cost V 2 bases and J 4 bases, with 9 bases left between them. Germline CDR1 SGHRS, CDR2 YFSETQ. CDR3 length equals 13 residues. The CDR3 region is CASSFYGIETQYF. The CDR3 DNA is TGCGCCAGCAGCTTTTACGGGATAGAGACCCAGTACTTC.

The V call is TRBV6-5, the J call TRBJ1-5, with 8 bases matching TRBD1. Trimming removed 5 bases from V and 6 bases from J; junction bases left unmatched: 9. Per germline, CDR1 MNHEY and CDR2 SVGAGI. The CDR3 covers 15 residues. The CDR3 region is CASSPGTGGTQPQHF. In nucleotides, the CDR3 is TGTGCCAGCAGTCCGGGAACAGGGGGGACTCAGCCCCAGCATTTT.

The chain employs TRBV25-1 and TRBJ2-2; D gene unclear. The ends were cut back, 0 bases at V and 7 bases at J, with 6 bases in the middle. This CDR3 is built from 13 residues. The germline V gene has CDR1 MGHDK and CDR2 SYGVNS. The CDR3 loop reads CASSEYGGGELFF. As DNA, the CDR3 is TGTGCCAGCAGTGAATATGGTGGCGGGGAGCTGTTTTTT.

The J gene is TRBJ2-4, the V gene TRBV12-3 or TRBV12-4; D is possibly TRBD2 (5 bases). The CDR3 totals 16 residues. The germline V and J ends were trimmed by 8 bases and 2 bases, with 19 bases remaining between them. The CDR3 DNA reads TGTGCCAGCCGGGATACCCCTTGGGATACCAAAAACATTCAGTACTTC. It codes for CASRDTPWDTKNIQYF.

The chain joins TRBV13 to TRBJ2-4, with 7 bases lining up with TRBD1. The germline gives CDR1 PRHDT, CDR2 FYEKMQ (reference sequence). J lost 2 bases, V lost 5 bases, and 6 bases had no gene match. This CDR3 has 15 amino acids. CDR3 bases: TGTGCCAGCAGCGTCCGACAGGGATCCAAAAACATTCAGTACTTC. It specifies CASSVRQGSKNIQYF.

The rearrangement links TRBV29-1 to TRBJ1-2; no clear D gene. CDR1 is SQVTM, CDR2 ANQGSEA, per germline. The CDR3 totals 12 residues. The V end was cut by 0 bases, the J end by 5 bases, with 7 bases between. The CDR3 DNA reads TGCAGCGTTGAAGACGTACTATATGGCTACACCTTC. Translation: CSVEDVLYGYTF.

The V call is TRBV7-7, the J call TRBJ2-7, with 8 bases that match TRBD1. The CDR3 extends over 12 amino acids. V lost 5 bases, J lost 7 bases, and 4 bases stayed unmatched. The V gene's germline CDR1 is SSHAT and CDR2 FNYEAQ (reference sequence). CDR3 sequence (DNA): TGTGCCAGCAGCCCCGGACAGGGAGAGCAGTACTTC. Protein: CASSPGQGEQYF.

This clonotype has a single count. The chain combines TRBV7-9 with TRBJ2-1; TRBD2 might be the D (6 bases). The germline V gene has CDR1 SEHNR and CDR2 FQNEAQ (reference sequence). Trimming removed 6 bases from V and 9 bases from J, with 15 bases in between. This CDR3 has 13 residues. The CDR3 loop reads CASRTTSIGEQFF. The CDR3 DNA follows: TGTGCCAGCAGAACCACTAGCATTGGTGAGCAGTTCTTC.

This clonotype was counted once. Here the CDR3 DNA reads TGTGCCAGCTCTCTCGGGACAGGGGAATTTTTGTATGGTTACGAGCAGTACTTC. It specifies CASSLGTGEFLYGYEQYF. V gene TRBV18 combines with J gene TRBJ2-7; 10 bases agree with TRBD1. Trimming removed 6 bases from V and 4 bases from J; junction bases left unmatched: 18. Germline assignment: CDR1 KGHSH and CDR2 LQKENI. The CDR3 extends over 18 amino acids.